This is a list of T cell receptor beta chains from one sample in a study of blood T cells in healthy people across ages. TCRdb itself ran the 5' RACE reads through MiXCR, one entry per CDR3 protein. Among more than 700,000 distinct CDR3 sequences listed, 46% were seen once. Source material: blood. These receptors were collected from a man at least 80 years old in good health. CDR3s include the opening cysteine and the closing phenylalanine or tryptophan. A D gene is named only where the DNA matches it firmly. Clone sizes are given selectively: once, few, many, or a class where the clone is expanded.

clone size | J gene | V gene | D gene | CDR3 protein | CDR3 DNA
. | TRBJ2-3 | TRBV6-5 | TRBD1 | CASSYRGQGADTQYF | TGTGCCAGCAGTTACAGGGGACAGGGTGCAGATACGCAGTATTTT
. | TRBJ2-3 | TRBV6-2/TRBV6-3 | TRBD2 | CASSQYGLAFRTDTQYF | TGTGCCAGCAGTCAATACGGACTAGCCTTCCGTACAGATACGCAGTATTTT
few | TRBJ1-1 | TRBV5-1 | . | CASSLGGSKHTEAFF | TGCGCCAGCAGCTTGGGTGGCAGCAAACACACTGAAGCTTTCTTT
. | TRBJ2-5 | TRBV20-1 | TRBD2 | CSASDGAGGPETQYF | TGCAGTGCTTCCGATGGAGCGGGAGGGCCTGAGACCCAGTACTTC
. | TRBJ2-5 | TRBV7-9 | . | CASSWGPGYQETQYF | TGTGCCAGCAGCTGGGGGCCGGGGTACCAAGAGACCCAGTACTTC
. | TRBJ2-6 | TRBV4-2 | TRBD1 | CASRGNRDSISGANVLTF | TGTGCCAGCAGAGGGAACCGGGACAGCATATCTGGGGCCAACGTCCTGACTTTC
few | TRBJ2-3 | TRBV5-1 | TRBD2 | CASSVFGRDTQYF | TGCGCCAGCAGCGTGTTCGGGAGGGATACGCAGTATTTT
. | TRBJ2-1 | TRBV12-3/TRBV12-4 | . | CASSLAGASSYNEQFF | TGTGCCAGCAGTTTAGCGGGAGCTTCTTCCTACAATGAGCAGTTCTTC
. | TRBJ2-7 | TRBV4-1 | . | CASSQGKGQSSYEQYF | TGCGCCAGCAGCCAAGGGAAGGGACAAAGCTCCTACGAGCAGTACTTC
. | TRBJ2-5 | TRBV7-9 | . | CASSLMADQETQYF | TGTGCCAGCAGCTTAATGGCGGACCAAGAGACCCAGTACTTC
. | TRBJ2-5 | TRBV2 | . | CASSEPGHRETQYF | TGTGCCAGCAGTGAGCCGGGACACCGAGAGACCCAGTACTTC
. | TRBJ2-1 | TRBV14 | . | CASSLLPTEQFF | TGTGCCAGCAGCCTATTGCCCACTGAGCAGTTCTTC
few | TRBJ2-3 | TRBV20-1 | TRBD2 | CSARGSGTSGSDTQYF | TGCAGTGCTAGAGGATCCGGGACTAGCGGTTCAGATACGCAGTATTTT
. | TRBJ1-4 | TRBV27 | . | CASTFRGGPNEKLFF | TGTGCCAGCACCTTCCGGGGGGGGCCTAATGAAAAACTGTTTTTT
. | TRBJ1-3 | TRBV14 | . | CASSRGSTSGNTIYF | TGTGCCAGCAGCCGAGGTTCAACCTCTGGAAACACCATATATTTT
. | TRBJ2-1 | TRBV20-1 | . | CSASETSNEQFF | TGCAGTGCTTCCGAGACTAGCAATGAGCAGTTCTTC
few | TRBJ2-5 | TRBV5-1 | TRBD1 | CASSREGTGGLEQYF | TGCGCCAGCAGCCGCGAGGGGACAGGGGGCCTTGAGCAGTACTTC
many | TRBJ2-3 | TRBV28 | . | CASNTWGQRIDSTDTQYF | TGTGCCAGCAATACATGGGGCCAGCGGATTGATAGCACAGATACGCAGTATTTT
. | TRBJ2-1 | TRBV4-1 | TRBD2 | CASSPSPTSGMKEQFF | TGCGCCAGCAGCCCCTCCCCCACTAGCGGGATGAAAGAGCAGTTCTTC
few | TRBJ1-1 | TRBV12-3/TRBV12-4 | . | CASSLMKRSEAFF | TGTGCCAGCAGTTTAATGAAGAGGTCAGAGGCTTTCTTT
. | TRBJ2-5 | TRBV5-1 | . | CASTDPRGRETQYF | TGCGCCAGCACCGATCCCCGGGGACGGGAGACCCAGTACTTC
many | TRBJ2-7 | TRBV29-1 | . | CSVEVTDYEQYF | TGCAGCGTTGAAGTCACAGACTACGAGCAGTACTTC
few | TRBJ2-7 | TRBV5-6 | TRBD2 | CASSTSRLAGYEQYF | TGTGCCAGCAGCACTTCGCGACTAGCGGGGTACGAGCAGTACTTC
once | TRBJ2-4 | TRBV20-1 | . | CSSPEGRVSKNIQYF | TGCAGTTCTCCAGAGGGTCGTGTATCCAAAAACATTCAGTACTTC
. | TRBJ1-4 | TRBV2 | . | CASSEVRTPNEKLFF | TGTGCCAGCAGTGAAGTGAGGACTCCCAATGAAAAACTGTTTTTT
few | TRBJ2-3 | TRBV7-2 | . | CASTRDIRTDTQYF | TGTGCCAGCACTAGGGACATTCGAACAGATACGCAGTATTTT
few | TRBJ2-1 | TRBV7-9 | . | CASSKPGAGKNEQFF | TGTGCCAGCAGTAAACCAGGGGCAGGGAAAAATGAGCAGTTCTTC
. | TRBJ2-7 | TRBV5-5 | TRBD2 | CASSLTSGRYSYEQYF | TGTGCCAGCAGCTTGACTAGCGGGAGATACTCCTACGAGCAGTACTTC
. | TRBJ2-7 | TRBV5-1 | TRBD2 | CASSPPGGNEQYF | TGCGCCAGCAGCCCGCCGGGGGGAAACGAGCAGTACTTC